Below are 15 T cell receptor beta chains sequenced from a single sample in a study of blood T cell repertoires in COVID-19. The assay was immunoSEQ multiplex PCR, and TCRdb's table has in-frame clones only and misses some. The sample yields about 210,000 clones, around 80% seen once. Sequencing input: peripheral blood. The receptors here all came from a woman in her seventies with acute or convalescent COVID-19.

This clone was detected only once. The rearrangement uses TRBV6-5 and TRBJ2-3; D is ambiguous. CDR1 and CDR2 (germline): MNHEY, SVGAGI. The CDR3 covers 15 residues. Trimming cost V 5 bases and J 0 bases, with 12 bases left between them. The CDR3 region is CASSLNGPSTDTQYF. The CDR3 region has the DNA TGTGCCAGCAGTCTCAACGGTCCTAGCACAGATACGCAGTATTTT.

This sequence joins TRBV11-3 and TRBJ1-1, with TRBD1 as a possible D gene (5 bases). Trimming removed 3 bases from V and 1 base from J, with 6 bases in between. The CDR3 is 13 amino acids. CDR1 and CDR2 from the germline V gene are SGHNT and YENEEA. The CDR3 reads CASSFTGNTEAFF. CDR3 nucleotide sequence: TGTGCCAGCAGCTTTACAGGGAACACTGAAGCTTTCTTT.

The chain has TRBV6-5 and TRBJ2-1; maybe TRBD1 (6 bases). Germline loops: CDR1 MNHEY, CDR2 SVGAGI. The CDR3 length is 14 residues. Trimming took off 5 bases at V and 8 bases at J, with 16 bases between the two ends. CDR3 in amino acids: CASSRQASQDEQFF. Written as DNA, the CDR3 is TGTGCCAGCAGTCGACAGGCATCTCAAGATGAGCAGTTCTTC.

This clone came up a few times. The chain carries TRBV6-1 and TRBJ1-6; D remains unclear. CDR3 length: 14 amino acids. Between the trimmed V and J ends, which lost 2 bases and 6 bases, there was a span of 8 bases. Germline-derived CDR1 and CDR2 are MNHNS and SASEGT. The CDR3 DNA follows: TGTGCCAGCAGTGAAAATCCCCTTAATTCACCCCTCCACTTT. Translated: CASSENPLNSPLHF.

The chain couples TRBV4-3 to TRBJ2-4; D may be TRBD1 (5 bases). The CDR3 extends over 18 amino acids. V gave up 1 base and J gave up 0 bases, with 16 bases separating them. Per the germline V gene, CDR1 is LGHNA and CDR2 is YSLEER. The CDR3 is CASSQGIRGLSAKNIQYF. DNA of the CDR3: TGCGCCAGCAGCCAAGGAATAAGGGGCCTTTCAGCCAAAAACATTCAGTACTTC.

The CDR3 here is CASSFRDIRGNSPLHF. The CDR3 DNA is TGTGCCAGCAGTTTTCGCGACATTCGAGGGAATTCACCCCTCCACTTT. The chain recombines TRBV27 with TRBJ1-6; no reliable D call. Germline values: CDR1 MNHEY, CDR2 SMNVEV (reference sequence). The CDR3 spans 16 residues. Trimming shortened V by 3 bases and J by 7 bases, and 16 bases separated the two germline ends.

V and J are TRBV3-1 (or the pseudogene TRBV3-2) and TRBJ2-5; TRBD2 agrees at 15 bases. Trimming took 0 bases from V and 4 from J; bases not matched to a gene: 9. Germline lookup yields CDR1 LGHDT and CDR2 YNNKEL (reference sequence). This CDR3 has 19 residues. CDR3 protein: CASSQDSRGTSGGRETQYF. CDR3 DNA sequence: TGTGCCAGCAGCCAAGACTCTCGAGGGACTAGCGGGGGGCGAGAGACCCAGTACTTC.

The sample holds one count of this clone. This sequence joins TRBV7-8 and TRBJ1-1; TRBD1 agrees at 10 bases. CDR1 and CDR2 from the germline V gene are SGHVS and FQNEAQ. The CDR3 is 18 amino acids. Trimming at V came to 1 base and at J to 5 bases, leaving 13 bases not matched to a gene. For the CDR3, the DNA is TGTGCCAGCAGCTTAGAAATGGGACAGGGGCGGAGAGGGACTGAAGCTTTCTTT. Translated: CASSLEMGQGRRGTEAFF.

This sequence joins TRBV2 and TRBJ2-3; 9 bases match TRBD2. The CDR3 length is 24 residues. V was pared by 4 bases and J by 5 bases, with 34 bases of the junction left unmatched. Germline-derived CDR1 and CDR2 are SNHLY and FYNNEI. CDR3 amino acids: CASSVDPEKPISSRLAGMVDTQYF. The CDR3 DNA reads TGTGCCAGCAGTGTTGATCCCGAAAAGCCCATAAGTTCCCGGCTAGCGGGGATGGTAGATACGCAGTATTTT.

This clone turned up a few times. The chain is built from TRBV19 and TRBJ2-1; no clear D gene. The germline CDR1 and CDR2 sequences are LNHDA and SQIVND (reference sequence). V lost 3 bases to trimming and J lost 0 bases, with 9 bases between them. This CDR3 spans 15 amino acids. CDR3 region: CASSIQWSSYNEQFF. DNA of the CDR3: TGTGCCAGTAGTATTCAGTGGAGCTCCTACAATGAGCAGTTCTTC.

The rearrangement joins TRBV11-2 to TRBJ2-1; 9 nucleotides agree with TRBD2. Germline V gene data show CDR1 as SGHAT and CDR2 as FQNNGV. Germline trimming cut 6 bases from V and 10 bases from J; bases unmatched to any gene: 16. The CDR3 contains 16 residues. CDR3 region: CASRPPGRGGRREQFF. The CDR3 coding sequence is TGTGCCAGCAGGCCCCCTGGGCGGGGGGGCCGTAGGGAGCAGTTCTTC.

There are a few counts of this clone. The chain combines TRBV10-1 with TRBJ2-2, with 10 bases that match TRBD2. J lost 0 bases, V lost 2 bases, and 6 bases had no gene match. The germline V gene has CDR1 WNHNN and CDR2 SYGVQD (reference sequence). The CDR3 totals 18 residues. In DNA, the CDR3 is TGCGCCAGCAGTGAGGAAGCGGGGGGGCACTCGAACACCGGGGAGCTGTTTTTT. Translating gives CASSEEAGGHSNTGELFF.

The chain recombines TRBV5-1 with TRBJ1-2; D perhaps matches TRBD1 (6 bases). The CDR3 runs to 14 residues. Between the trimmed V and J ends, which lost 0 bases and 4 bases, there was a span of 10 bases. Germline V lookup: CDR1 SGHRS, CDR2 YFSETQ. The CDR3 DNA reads TGCGCCAGCAGCTTGGAGGGGGGGAGCTATGGCTACACCTTC. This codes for CASSLEGGSYGYTF.

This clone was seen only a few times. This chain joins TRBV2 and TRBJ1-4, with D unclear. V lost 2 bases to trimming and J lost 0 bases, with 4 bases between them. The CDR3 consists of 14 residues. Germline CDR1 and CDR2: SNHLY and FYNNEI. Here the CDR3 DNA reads TGTGCCAGCAGTGAAATCGCAACTAATGAAAAACTGTTTTTT. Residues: CASSEIATNEKLFF. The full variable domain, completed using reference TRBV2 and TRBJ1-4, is EPEVTQTPSHQVTQMGQEVILRCVPISNHLYFYWYRQILGQKVEFLVSFYNNEISEKSEIFDDQFSVERPDGSNFTLKIRSTKLEDSAMYFCASSEIATNEKLFFGSGTQLSVL.

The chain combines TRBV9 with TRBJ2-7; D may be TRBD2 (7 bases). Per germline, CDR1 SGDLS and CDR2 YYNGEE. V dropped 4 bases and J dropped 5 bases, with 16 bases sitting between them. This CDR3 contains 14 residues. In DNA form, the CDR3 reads TGTGCCAGCAGCCGGTCGGGGGGCTTAGACGAGCAGTACTTC. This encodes CASSRSGGLDEQYF.